The 23 T cell receptor beta chains presented below share a single source sample, sequenced in a study of vaccination and CD4 T cells after COVID-19. The study sequenced cultured CD4+ T cell DNA using the Oncomine TCR Beta short-read assay. In TCRdb, the PCR reads were re-called with MiXCR into one record per CDR3 protein. This repertoire shows roughly 14,000 distinct CDR3 sequences, 40% to 60% found once; its top ten account for 16%. The sample's treatment: approximately 10-day PBMC culture with coronavirus spike peptide pools or control peptides (ViraFEST assay). Their cognate antigens are unknown. Material: CD4+ T cells from blood, cultured in vitro. These receptor sequences come from a human donor who had recovered from COVID-19.

The rearrangement joins TRBV24-1 to TRBJ2-1, with TRBD1 identical over 8 bases. V dropped 3 bases and J dropped 9; count of bases not matched to a gene: 3. Germline values: CDR1 KGHDR, CDR2 SFDVKD. This CDR3 contains 13 residues. CDR3 residues: CATSDRTGIEQFF. The DNA for the CDR3 is TGTGCCACCAGTGATCGGACAGGGATTGAGCAGTTCTTC.

The chain links TRBV15 to TRBJ1-5; 9 nucleotides agree with TRBD1. The germline V gene has CDR1 LNHNV and CDR2 YYDKDF (reference sequence). V trimming: 1 base; J trimming: 4 bases; junction bases outside the gene matches: 5. The CDR3 loop spans 16 amino acids. CDR3 loop: CATSRGWTGENQPQHF. Written as DNA, the CDR3 is TGTGCCACCAGCAGAGGTTGGACAGGGGAAAATCAGCCCCAGCATTTT.

This clonotype was counted once. V and J are TRBV20-1 and TRBJ2-7, with 7 bases lining up with TRBD2. The germline V gene has CDR1 DFQATT and CDR2 SNEGSKA (reference sequence). J gave up 6 bases and V 5 bases, and 16 bases lay outside the gene matches. The length of the CDR3 is 15 residues. The CDR3 spells CSAPPGLSTSGEQYF. Here the CDR3 DNA reads TGCAGTGCTCCTCCGGGACTATCAACGTCCGGCGAGCAGTACTTC.

This clonotype was observed a few times. This chain connects TRBV20-1 to TRBJ2-1, with D tentatively TRBD2 (5 bases). This CDR3 contains 16 residues. V was pared by 1 base and J by 0 bases, with 13 bases between. In germline, CDR1 is DFQATT, CDR2 SNEGSKA (reference sequence). The CDR3 protein is CSARVPSGSSYNEQFF. CDR3 coding DNA: TGCAGTGCTAGAGTTCCAAGCGGATCCTCCTACAATGAGCAGTTCTTC.

The V and J genes are TRBV21-1 and TRBJ2-5; the D call of TRBD1 is as the table states it, not checked on the DNA. TRBV21-1 is described as a pseudogene. The CDR3 covers 14 residues. The CDR3 nucleotides are TGTGCCAGCAGCTACGGGGACAGACAAGAGACCCAGTACTTC. Its protein is CASSYGDRQETQYF.

V and J are TRBV11-2 and TRBJ1-2, with TRBD1 identical over 9 bases. CDR1 is SGHAT and CDR2 is FQNNGV in the germline V gene. The ends lost 7 bases at V and 1 base at J; junction bases unmatched: 10. The CDR3 runs to 16 residues. CDR3 bases: TGTGCCAGCACCCGGACAGGGGTAACCCTTAACTATGGCTACACCTTC. Its protein is CASTRTGVTLNYGYTF. Drawing the rest from reference TRBV11-2 and TRBJ1-2, the complete variable domain is EAGVAQSPRYKIIEKRQSVAFWCNPISGHATLYWYQQILGQGPKLLIQFQNNGVVDDSQLPKDRFSAERLKGVDSTLKIQPAKLEDSAVYLCASTRTGVTLNYGYTFGSGTRLTVV.

This clonotype was detected only a few times. The chain is built from TRBV10-3 and TRBJ2-3, with D hard to call. The CDR3 is made up of 13 amino acids. The germline V and J ends were trimmed by 5 bases and 0 bases, with 6 bases remaining between them. Germline V gene data show CDR1 as ENHRY and CDR2 as SYGVKD. The CDR3 loop reads CAISPGSTDTQYF. The CDR3 DNA reads as TGTGCCATCAGTCCTGGGAGCACAGATACGCAGTATTTT.

In this sample, this clonotype turned up once. The rearrangement joins TRBV6-1 to TRBJ1-1; D gene unclear. Deletions cut 6 bases from V and 9 bases from J, with 20 bases between. This CDR3 region has 14 residues. Germline V CDR1 and CDR2: MNHNS, SASEGT. This CDR3 is CASSYTVTNAKAFF. The CDR3 DNA reads as TGTGCCAGCAGCTATACAGTGACCAACGCGAAAGCTTTCTTT.

Comments on this clonotype: A junction end diverges from the germline sequence, so it may reflect a read error. The rearrangement links TRBV5-1 to TRBJ1-2, with 7 bases identical to TRBD1. Germline V lookup: CDR1 SGHRS, CDR2 YFSETQ. The CDR3 has 14 amino acids. CDR3 amino acids: CASSVTGLGYGYTF. The CDR3 DNA reads as TGCGCTAGCAGCGTGACAGGGTTGGGCTATGGCTACACCTTC. Full variable domain (remainder filled in from reference TRBV5-1 and TRBJ1-2): KAGVTQTPRYLIKTRGQQVTLSCSPISGHRSVSWYQQTPGQGLQFLFEYFSETQRNKGNFPGRFSGRQFSNSRSEMNVSTLELGDSALYLCASSVTGLGYGYTFGSGTRLTVV.

The chain combines TRBV6-5 with TRBJ2-3; TRBD1 aligns across 8 bases. Germline V gene lookup returns CDR1 MNHEY and CDR2 SVGAGI. This CDR3 has 15 amino acids. V was clipped by 4 bases and J by 0 bases; unmatched bases: 3. This chain's CDR3 is CASSSNRGSTDTQYF. Written as DNA, the CDR3 is TGTGCCAGCAGTTCAAACAGGGGGAGCACAGATACGCAGTATTTT.

This clonotype was observed a few times. V usage is TRBV10-3 and J usage is TRBJ2-3; D ambiguous. CDR1 and CDR2 (germline): ENHRY, SYGVKD. The CDR3 runs 13 residues. Trimming cost V 11 bases and J 3 bases, with 15 bases left between them. This CDR3 reads CAAMKTETDTQYF. As DNA, the CDR3 is TGTGCCGCCATGAAGACTGAGACAGATACGCAGTATTTT.

The chain uses TRBV28 and TRBJ1-1; TRBD1 aligns across 12 bases. CDR3 length: 13 residues. Germline values: CDR1 MDHEN, CDR2 SYDVKM. J was trimmed by 10 bases and V by 2 bases; bases with no gene match: 2. CDR3 sequence (DNA): TGTGCCAGCAGTTTAGGGACAGGGGGCGCAGCTTTCTTT. Translated: CASSLGTGGAAFF.

J is TRBJ2-2 and V is TRBV20-1, with D perhaps TRBD1 (6 bases). Trimming pared 4 bases from V and 1 base from J, leaving 10 bases between. The CDR3 loop spans 14 amino acids. Per germline, CDR1 DFQATT and CDR2 SNEGSKA (reference sequence). Here the CDR3 reads CSATGTMNTGELFF. The DNA of the CDR3 is TGCAGTGCTACGGGGACAATGAACACCGGGGAGCTGTTTTTT.

This clonotype was counted only a few times. The chain carries TRBV6-2 or TRBV6-3 and TRBJ2-7; D is uncertain. The CDR3 has 16 amino acids. V was clipped by 6 bases and J by 2 bases, with 20 bases between them. Germline assignment: CDR1 MNHEY and CDR2 SVGEGT. This chain's CDR3 is CASSRTRTDPAYEQYF. As DNA, the CDR3 is TGTGCCAGCAGCCGCACCCGCACAGACCCCGCCTACGAGCAGTACTTC.

The chain recombines TRBV20-1 with TRBJ2-1; 8 positions match TRBD2. V shed 3 bases and J 7 bases; nucleotides not matched to a gene: 5. In germline, CDR1 is DFQATT, CDR2 SNEGSKA (reference sequence). CDR3 length: 13 residues. This chain's CDR3 is CSASGRARNEQFF. The CDR3 DNA reads TGCAGTGCTAGCGGGAGGGCCAGAAATGAGCAGTTCTTC.

This chain links TRBV6-5 with TRBJ1-3; a weak D match, TRBD1 (5 bases). V lost 2 bases and J 3 bases, leaving 11 bases between the germline ends. This CDR3 comprises 15 residues. Germline V gives CDR1 MNHEY, CDR2 SVGAGI. The DNA for the CDR3 is TGTGCCAGCAGTTACCCCGGGACGGGTGGAAACACCATATATTTT. It specifies CASSYPGTGGNTIYF.

V is TRBV5-1 and J is TRBJ1-2, with 11 positions matching TRBD1. J was trimmed by 4 bases and V by 4 bases; bases with no gene match: 6. Germline CDR1 SGHRS, CDR2 YFSETQ. CDR3 size: 15 residues. CDR3 sequence: CASSGGQGDAYGYTF. CDR3 bases: TGCGCCAGCAGCGGGGGACAGGGGGACGCCTATGGCTACACCTTC.

This clonotype was recorded only once. This chain joins TRBV20-1 and TRBJ2-1; D remains ambiguous. This CDR3 spans 19 amino acids. V was clipped by 5 bases and J by 0 bases, with 26 bases between them. The V gene's germline CDR1 is DFQATT and CDR2 SNEGSKA (reference sequence). The CDR3 loop is CSALTELPRAIGSYNEQFF. The CDR3 region has the DNA TGCAGTGCTCTAACGGAACTCCCTCGTGCGATAGGCTCCTACAATGAGCAGTTCTTC.

This clonotype was counted a few times. The V call is TRBV27, the J call TRBJ1-5; 9 positions match TRBD1. Germline trimming cut 5 bases from V and 7 bases from J; bases unmatched to any gene: 12. The CDR3 is 16 amino acids. Germline V gene lookup returns CDR1 MNHEY and CDR2 SMNVEV (reference sequence). The CDR3 DNA sequence: TGTGCCAGCAGTATAAAACCGGGACAGGGTGGCCAGCCCCAGCATTTT. It is translated as CASSIKPGQGGQPQHF.

The rearrangement links TRBV20-1 to TRBJ1-5, with 7 bases fitting TRBD1. The length of the CDR3 is 12 residues. Trimming removed 6 bases from V and 5 bases from J; junction bases left unmatched: 4. Germline-derived CDR1 and CDR2 are DFQATT and SNEGSKA (reference sequence). CDR3 in amino acids: CSAVTGDQPQHF. The CDR3 nucleotides read TGCAGTGCCGTAACAGGGGATCAGCCCCAGCATTTT.

This clonotype appeared a few times. The chain combines TRBV20-1 with TRBJ2-2; D may correspond to TRBD1 or TRBD2 (5 bases each). Germline V lookup: CDR1 DFQATT, CDR2 SNEGSKA (reference sequence). The CDR3 is 15 residues long. The V end was cut by 6 bases, the J end by 6 bases, with 20 bases between. CDR3 loop: CSARWTGHRSGELFF. CDR3 nucleotide sequence: TGCAGTGCGCGATGGACGGGGCACCGGTCCGGGGAGCTGTTTTTT.

This rearrangement joins TRBV20-1 to TRBJ1-6; D is perhaps TRBD1 (6 bases). With 3 bases removed from V and 0 bases from J, the gap between germline ends came to 15 bases. CDR1 DFQATT and CDR2 SNEGSKA come from the germline V gene (reference sequence). CDR3 size: 17 residues. The CDR3 spells CSARAGALSSYNSPLHF. DNA for the CDR3: TGCAGTGCTAGGGCAGGGGCGCTTAGCTCCTATAATTCACCCCTCCACTTT.

The chain has TRBV20-1 and TRBJ2-5; D is perhaps TRBD2 (6 bases). The length of the CDR3 is 14 residues. The V and J ends lost 6 bases and 5 bases respectively, with 19 bases between them. The germline CDR1 and CDR2 sequences are DFQATT and SNEGSKA (reference sequence). The CDR3 bases are TGCAGTGCCTTCTACCCGACTAGACCGGAGACCCAGTACTTC. This sequence encodes CSAFYPTRPETQYF.